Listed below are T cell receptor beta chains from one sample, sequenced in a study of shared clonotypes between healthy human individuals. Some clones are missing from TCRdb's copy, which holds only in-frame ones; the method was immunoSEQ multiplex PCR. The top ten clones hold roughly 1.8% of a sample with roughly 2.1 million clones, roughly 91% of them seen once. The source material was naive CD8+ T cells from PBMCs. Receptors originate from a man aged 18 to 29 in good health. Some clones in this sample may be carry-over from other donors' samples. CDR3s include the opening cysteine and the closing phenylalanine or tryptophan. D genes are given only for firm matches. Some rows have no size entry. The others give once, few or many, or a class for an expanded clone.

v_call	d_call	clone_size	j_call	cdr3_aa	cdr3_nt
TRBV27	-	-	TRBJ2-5	CASSLSIGWETQYF	TGTGCCAGCAGTTTATCCATTGGGTGGGAGACCCAGTACTTC
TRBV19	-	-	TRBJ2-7	CASSSWGSEQYF	TGTGCCAGTAGCTCTTGGGGGAGTGAGCAGTACTTC
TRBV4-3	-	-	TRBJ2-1	CASSQEQGRSSYNEQFF	TGCGCCAGCAGCCAAGAGCAGGGCCGTAGCTCCTACAATGAGCAGTTCTTC
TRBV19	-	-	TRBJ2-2	CASSKLVPNTGELFF	TGTGCCAGTAGTAAGCTGGTGCCGAACACCGGGGAGCTGTTTTTT
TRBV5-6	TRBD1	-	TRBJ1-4	CASSIATGATNEKLFF	TGTGCCAGCAGCATCGCCACAGGGGCAACTAATGAAAAACTGTTTTTT
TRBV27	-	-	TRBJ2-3	CASSLRARRSTDTQYF	TGTGCCAGCAGTTTACGGGCCAGGAGAAGCACAGATACGCAGTATTTT
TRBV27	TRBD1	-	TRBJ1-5	CASSLSGTGYQPQHF	TGTGCCAGCAGTTTAAGCGGGACAGGCTATCAGCCCCAGCATTTT
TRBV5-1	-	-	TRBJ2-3	CASSLAYNPVVLARTDTQYF	TGCGCCAGCAGCTTGGCTTATAATCCTGTGGTACTAGCCCGCACAGATACGCAGTATTTT
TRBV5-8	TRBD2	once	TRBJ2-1	CASSTGGTSFTNEQFF	TGTGCCAGCAGCACGGGGGGGACTAGCTTTACCAATGAGCAGTTCTTC
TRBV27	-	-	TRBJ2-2	CASSNRREASNTGELFF	TGTGCCAGCAGCAACCGCCGTGAGGCCTCGAACACCGGGGAGCTGTTTTTT
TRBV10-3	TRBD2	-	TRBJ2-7	CAISRQALAGAYEQYF	TGTGCCATCAGCCGACAGGCACTAGCGGGAGCCTACGAGCAGTACTTC
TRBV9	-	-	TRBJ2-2	CASSANRDRNTGELFF	TGTGCCAGCAGCGCGAACAGGGATCGGAACACCGGGGAGCTGTTTTTT
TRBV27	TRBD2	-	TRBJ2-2	CASSFFGLASGELFF	TGTGCCAGCAGTTTCTTTGGACTAGCATCCGGGGAGCTGTTTTTT
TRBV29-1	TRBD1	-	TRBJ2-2	CSVLTGGTGELFF	TGCAGCGTTCTAACAGGGGGGACCGGGGAGCTGTTTTTT
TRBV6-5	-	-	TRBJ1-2	CASSYSNRLHNGYTF	TGTGCCAGCAGTTACTCGAACCGTCTTCACAATGGCTACACCTTC
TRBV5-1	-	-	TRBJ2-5	CASSPTHSVREETQYF	TGCGCCAGCAGCCCCACGCACAGCGTTCGGGAAGAGACCCAGTACTTC
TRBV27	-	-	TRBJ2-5	CASSRWTDEKETQYF	TGTGCCAGCAGTCGATGGACAGACGAGAAAGAGACCCAGTACTTC
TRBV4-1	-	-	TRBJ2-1	CASSQDRWQSKVYNEQFF	TGCGCCAGCAGCCAAGATCGGTGGCAGAGTAAAGTCTACAATGAGCAGTTCTTC
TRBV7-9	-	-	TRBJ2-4	CASSFPGRTNIQYF	TGTGCCAGCAGCTTCCCCGGTAGAACAAACATTCAGTACTTC
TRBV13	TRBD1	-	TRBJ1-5	CASSLGRGDRQPQHF	TGTGCCAGCAGCTTAGGCAGGGGGGATCGTCAGCCCCAGCATTTT
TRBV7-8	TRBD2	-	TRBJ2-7	CASARGGLPYEQYF	TGTGCCAGCGCTCGGGGGGGCCTGCCCTACGAGCAGTACTTC
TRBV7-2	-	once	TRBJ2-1	CASSYLSLEQFF	TGTGCCAGCAGCTATCTAAGTCTGGAGCAGTTCTTC
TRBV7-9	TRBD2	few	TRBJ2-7	CASSSLAGRYEQYF	TGTGCCAGCAGCTCACTAGCGGGACGTTACGAGCAGTACTTC
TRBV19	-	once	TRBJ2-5	CASSSTTIQETQYF	TGTGCCAGTAGTTCAACGACTATCCAAGAGACCCAGTACTTC
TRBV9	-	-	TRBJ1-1	CASSAHGTNTEAFF	TGTGCCAGCAGCGCCCATGGCACTAACACTGAAGCTTTCTTT
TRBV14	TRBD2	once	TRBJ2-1	CASSQGLADYNEQFF	TGTGCCAGCAGCCAGGGACTAGCGGATTACAATGAGCAGTTCTTC
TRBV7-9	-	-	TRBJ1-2	CASSSPYVGIPNYGYTF	TGTGCCAGCAGCTCCCCGTACGTAGGGATCCCTAACTATGGCTACACCTTC
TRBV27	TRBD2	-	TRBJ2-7	CASSSPVTGTSGISYEQYF	TGTGCCAGCAGTTCGCCGGTGACCGGGACTAGCGGGATCTCCTACGAGCAGTACTTC
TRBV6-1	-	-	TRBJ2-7	CASSDGFGGIYEQYF	TGTGCCAGCAGTGATGGTTTTGGGGGGATATACGAGCAGTACTTC
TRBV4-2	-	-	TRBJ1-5	CASSQGGEEQPQHF	TGTGCCAGCAGCCAAGGGGGGGAAGAACAGCCCCAGCATTTT
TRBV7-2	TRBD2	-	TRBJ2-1	CASSSSSGRAGEQFF	TGTGCCAGCAGCTCTTCTAGCGGGAGGGCCGGTGAGCAGTTCTTC
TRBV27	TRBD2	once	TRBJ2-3	CASSPSASGITDTQYF	TGTGCCAGCAGTCCCTCGGCTAGCGGGATCACAGATACGCAGTATTTT
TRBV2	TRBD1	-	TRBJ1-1	CASSEVRRGVEAFF	TGTGCCAGCAGTGAAGTGCGCAGGGGGGTTGAAGCTTTCTTT
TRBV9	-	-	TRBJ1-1	CASSTGRGPEAFF	TGTGCCAGCAGCACAGGGAGAGGCCCCGAAGCTTTCTTT
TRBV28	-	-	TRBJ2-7	CASSPGTGSYEQYF	TGTGCCAGCAGTCCCGGGACGGGCTCCTACGAGCAGTACTTC
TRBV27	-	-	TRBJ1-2	CASRYQGSDGYTF	TGTGCCAGCAGATACCAGGGTTCTGATGGCTACACCTTC
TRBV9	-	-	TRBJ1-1	CASSVTGVPSGNTEAFF	TGTGCCAGCAGCGTAACGGGTGTCCCATCAGGGAACACTGAAGCTTTCTTT
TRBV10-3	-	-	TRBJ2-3	CAIRDPDTQYF	TGTGCCATCAGGGACCCAGATACGCAGTATTTT
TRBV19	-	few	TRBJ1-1	CASSIGRVFNTEAFF	TGTGCCAGTAGTATTGGGCGGGTGTTCAACACTGAAGCTTTCTTT
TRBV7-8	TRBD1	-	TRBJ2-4	CASSFRDRGGLAKNIQYF	TGTGCCAGCAGCTTCCGGGACAGGGGGGGCCTAGCCAAAAACATTCAGTACTTC
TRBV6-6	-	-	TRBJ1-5	CATQTWQGSQPQHF	TGTGCCACCCAGACCTGGCAGGGCAGTCAGCCCCAGCATTTT
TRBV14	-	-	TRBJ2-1	CASKAGSEGVYNEQFF	TGTGCCAGCAAAGCGGGCTCAGAGGGGGTTTACAATGAGCAGTTCTTC
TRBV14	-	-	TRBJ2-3	CASSQVAVAGTDTQYF	TGTGCCAGCAGCCAAGTAGCGGTAGCGGGCACAGATACGCAGTATTTT
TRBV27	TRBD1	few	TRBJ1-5	CASSVHRGQPQHF	TGTGCCAGCAGTGTCCACAGGGGACAGCCCCAGCATTTT
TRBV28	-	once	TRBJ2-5	CASSLVLVETQYF	TGTGCCAGCAGTTTAGTGTTGGTAGAGACCCAGTACTTC
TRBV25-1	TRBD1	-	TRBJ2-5	CASSDHRTGGLETQYF	TGTGCCAGCAGTGACCACCGGACAGGGGGCTTGGAGACCCAGTACTTC
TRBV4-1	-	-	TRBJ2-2	CASSQDITIGAGELFF	TGCGCCAGCAGCCAAGATATTACCATCGGGGCCGGGGAGCTGTTTTTT
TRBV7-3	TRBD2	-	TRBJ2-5	CASSLSSSGRAGGETQYF	TGTGCCAGCAGCTTAAGTTCTAGCGGGAGAGCCGGAGGGGAGACCCAGTACTTC
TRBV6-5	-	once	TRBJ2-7	CASSYRVGYEQYF	TGTGCCAGCAGTTACCGAGTTGGGTACGAGCAGTACTTC
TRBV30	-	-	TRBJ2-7	CAWSVLGNEQYF	TGTGCCTGGAGTGTATTGGGGAATGAGCAGTACTTC
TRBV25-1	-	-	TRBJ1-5	CASSESQTVFGQPQHF	TGTGCCAGCAGTGAATCGCAGACGGTTTTCGGACAGCCCCAGCATTTT
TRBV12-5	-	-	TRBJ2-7	CASGLSMGEEQYF	TGTGCTAGTGGTTTAAGTATGGGAGAGGAGCAGTACTTC
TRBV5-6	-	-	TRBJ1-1	CASSPSPRGTEAFF	TGTGCCAGCAGCCCTAGCCCTAGGGGCACTGAAGCTTTCTTT
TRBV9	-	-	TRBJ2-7	CASSPAPGLRFGEQYF	TGTGCCAGCAGCCCCGCCCCGGGACTTCGGTTTGGCGAGCAGTACTTC